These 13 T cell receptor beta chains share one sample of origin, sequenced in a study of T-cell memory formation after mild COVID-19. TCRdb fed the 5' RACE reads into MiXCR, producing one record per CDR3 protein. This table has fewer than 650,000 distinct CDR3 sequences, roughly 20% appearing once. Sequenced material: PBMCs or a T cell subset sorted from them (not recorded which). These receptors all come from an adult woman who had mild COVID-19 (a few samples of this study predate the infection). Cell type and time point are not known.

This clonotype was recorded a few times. Here the CDR3 DNA reads TGTGCCAGCAGCTCGGACAGGACTGAAGCTTTCTTT. It encodes CASSSDRTEAFF. The rearrangement uses TRBV13 and TRBJ1-1; TRBD1 agrees at 7 bases. CDR3 length equals 12 residues. The V and J ends lost 4 bases and 5 bases, in that order; junction bases with no gene match: 1. Germline V gives CDR1 PRHDT, CDR2 FYEKMQ (reference sequence). Based on the CDR3 plus reference TRBV13 and TRBJ1-1, the full variable domain is AAGVIQSPRHLIKEKRETATLKCYPIPRHDTVYWYQQGPGQDPQFLISFYEKMQSDKGSIPDRFSAQQFSDYHSELNMSSLELGDSALYFCASSSDRTEAFFGQGTRLTVV.

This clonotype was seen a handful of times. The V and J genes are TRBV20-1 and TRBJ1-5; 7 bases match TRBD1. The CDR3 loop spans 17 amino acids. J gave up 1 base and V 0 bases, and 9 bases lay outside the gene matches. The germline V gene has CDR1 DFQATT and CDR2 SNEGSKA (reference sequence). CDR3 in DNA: TGCAGTGCTAGAGACAGGGGGGCTGGAGTAAGCAATCAGCCCCAGCATTTT. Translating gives CSARDRGAGVSNQPQHF.

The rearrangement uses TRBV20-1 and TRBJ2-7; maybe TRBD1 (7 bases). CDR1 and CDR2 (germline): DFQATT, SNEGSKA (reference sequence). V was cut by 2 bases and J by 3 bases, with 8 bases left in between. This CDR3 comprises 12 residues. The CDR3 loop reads CSARQGGYEQYF. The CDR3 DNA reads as TGCAGTGCTAGACAGGGGGGCTACGAGCAGTACTTC.

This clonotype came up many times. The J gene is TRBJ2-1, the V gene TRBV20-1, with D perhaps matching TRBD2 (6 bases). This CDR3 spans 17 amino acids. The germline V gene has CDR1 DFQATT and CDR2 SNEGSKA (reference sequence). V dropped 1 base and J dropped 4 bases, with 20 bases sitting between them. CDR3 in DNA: TGCAGTGCTAGAGGCGGCGGGAAGGGTACGGGATACAATGAGCAGTTCTTC. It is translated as CSARGGGKGTGYNEQFF.

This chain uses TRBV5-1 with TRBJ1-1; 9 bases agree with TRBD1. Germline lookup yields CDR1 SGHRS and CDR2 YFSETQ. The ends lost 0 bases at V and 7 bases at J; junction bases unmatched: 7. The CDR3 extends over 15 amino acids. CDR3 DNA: TGCGCCAGCAGCTTGGCCCGGGACAGGGAAAATGAAGCTTTCTTT. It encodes CASSLARDRENEAFF.

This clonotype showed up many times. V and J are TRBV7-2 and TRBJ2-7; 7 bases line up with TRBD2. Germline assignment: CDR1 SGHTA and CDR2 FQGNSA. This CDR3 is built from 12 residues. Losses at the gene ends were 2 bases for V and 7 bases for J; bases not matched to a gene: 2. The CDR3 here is CASSLSGGEQYF. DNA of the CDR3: TGTGCCAGCAGCTTATCGGGGGGTGAGCAGTACTTC.

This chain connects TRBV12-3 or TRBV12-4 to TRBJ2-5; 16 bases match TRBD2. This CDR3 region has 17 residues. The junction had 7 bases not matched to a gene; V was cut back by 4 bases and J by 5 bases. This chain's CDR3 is CASSSGTSGGADETQYF. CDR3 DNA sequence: TGTGCCAGCAGTTCCGGGACTAGCGGGGGGGCCGATGAGACCCAGTACTTC.

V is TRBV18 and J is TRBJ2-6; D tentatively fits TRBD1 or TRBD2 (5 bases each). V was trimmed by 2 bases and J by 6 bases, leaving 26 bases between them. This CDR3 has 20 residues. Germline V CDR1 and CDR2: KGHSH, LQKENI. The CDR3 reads CASSPLNLGRGSLEANVLTF. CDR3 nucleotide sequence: TGTGCCAGCTCACCATTAAATTTGGGACGGGGATCTCTGGAGGCCAACGTCCTGACTTTC.

In DNA form, the CDR3 reads TGTGCCAGCAGTCCATCGTTGGGATGGACTGAAGCTTTCTTT. Protein sequence: CASSPSLGWTEAFF. The chain uses TRBV27 and TRBJ1-1; unclear D gene. The V gene's germline CDR1 is MNHEY and CDR2 SMNVEV (reference sequence). Trimming pared 5 bases from V and 5 bases from J, leaving 15 bases between. The CDR3 has 14 amino acids.

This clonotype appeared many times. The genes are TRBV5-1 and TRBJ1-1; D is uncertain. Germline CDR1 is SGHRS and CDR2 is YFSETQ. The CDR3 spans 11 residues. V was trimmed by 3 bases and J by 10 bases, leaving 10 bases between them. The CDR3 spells CASSSEYSAFF. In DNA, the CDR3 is TGCGCCAGCAGCTCGGAATACTCAGCTTTCTTT.

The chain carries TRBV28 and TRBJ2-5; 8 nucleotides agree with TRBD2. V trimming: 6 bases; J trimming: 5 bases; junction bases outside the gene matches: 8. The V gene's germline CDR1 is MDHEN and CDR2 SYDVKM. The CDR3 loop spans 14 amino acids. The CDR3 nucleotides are TGTGCCAGCAGCCAGCGGACTAGCACGGAGACCCAGTACTTC. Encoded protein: CASSQRTSTETQYF.

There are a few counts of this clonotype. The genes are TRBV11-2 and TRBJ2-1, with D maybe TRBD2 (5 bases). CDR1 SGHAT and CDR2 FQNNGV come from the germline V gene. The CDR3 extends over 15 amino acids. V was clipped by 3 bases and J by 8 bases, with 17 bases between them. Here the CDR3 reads CASSFELEMRDEQFF. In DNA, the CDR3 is TGTGCCAGCAGCTTTGAACTGGAGATGAGGGATGAGCAGTTCTTC.

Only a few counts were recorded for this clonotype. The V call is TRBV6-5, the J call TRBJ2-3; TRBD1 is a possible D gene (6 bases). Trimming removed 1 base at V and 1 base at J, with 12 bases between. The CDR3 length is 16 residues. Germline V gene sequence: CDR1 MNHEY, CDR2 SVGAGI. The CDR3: CASSYLQGPGTDTQYF. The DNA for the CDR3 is TGTGCCAGCAGTTACTTACAGGGACCTGGCACAGATACGCAGTATTTT.